The 31 T cell receptor beta chains reported below all come from one sample, sequenced in a study of blood T cell repertoires in COVID-19. Some clones are missing from TCRdb's copy, which holds only in-frame ones; the method was immunoSEQ multiplex PCR. Of under 300,000 clones in the sample, about 80% were seen once. Sequences were obtained from PBMCs or T cells enriched from blood (not recorded which). The receptors derive from a man aged 50 to 59 who had recovered from COVID-19.

The chain uses TRBV5-1 and TRBJ2-2, with D tentatively TRBD2 (5 bases). In germline, CDR1 is SGHRS, CDR2 YFSETQ. Trimming cost V 4 bases and J 1 base, with 14 bases left between them. CDR3 size: 16 residues. Written as DNA, the CDR3 is TGCGCCAGCAGCCCGGGTCGGGGTCTGAACACCGGGGAGCTGTTTTTT. This gives the protein CASSPGRGLNTGELFF.

Only a few counts were recorded for this clone. Other DNA sequences in this specimen translate into the identical CDR3. The chain joins TRBV9 to TRBJ2-7, with a weak D call TRBD2 (6 bases). The CDR3 covers 13 residues. Germline CDR1 SGDLS, CDR2 YYNGEE. The V gene lost 4 bases and the J gene lost 0 bases, with 8 bases spanning the gap. The CDR3 nucleotides read TGTGCCAGCAGCCGGGACTCCTCCTACGAGCAGTACTTC. Translating it yields CASSRDSSYEQYF.

J is TRBJ2-1 and V is TRBV28; TRBD2 agrees at 8 bases. Germline V CDR1 and CDR2: MDHEN, SYDVKM. This CDR3 spans 16 amino acids. With 8 bases clipped from V and 15 bases from J, the junction kept 24 bases outside the gene matches. Written as DNA, the CDR3 is TGTGCCAGCGAACAAGGGGGTAGCGGGACCCGGGGTTGGGGGTTCTTC. Translating gives CASEQGGSGTRGWGFF.

J is TRBJ2-5 and V is TRBV5-1, with TRBD2 matching 11 bases. Germline trimming cut 1 base from V and 2 bases from J; bases unmatched to any gene: 1. The germline gives CDR1 SGHRS, CDR2 YFSETQ. There are 15 residues in the CDR3. The CDR3 loop is CASSLTSGGQETQYF. The CDR3, as DNA: TGCGCCAGCAGCTTGACTAGCGGGGGACAAGAGACCCAGTACTTC.

This clone showed up just a few times. The rearrangement links TRBV19 to TRBJ2-7; D gene ambiguous. Germline V gene data show CDR1 as LNHDA and CDR2 as SQIVND (reference sequence). Trimming took 3 bases from V and 1 from J, leaving 7 bases between them. This CDR3 contains 13 residues. CDR3 in amino acids: CASSIGTSYEQYF. The CDR3 DNA sequence: TGTGCCAGTAGTATCGGTACGTCCTACGAGCAGTACTTC.

The V call is TRBV19, the J call TRBJ2-2; 9 nucleotides agree with TRBD2. The CDR3 totals 17 residues. Germline values: CDR1 LNHDA, CDR2 SQIVND (reference sequence). V lost 2 bases, J lost 0 bases, and 4 bases stayed unmatched. The CDR3 DNA follows: TGTGCCAGTAGTATATCGGCGGGAGGGCCGAACACCGGGGAGCTGTTTTTT. It specifies CASSISAGGPNTGELFF.

The rearrangement joins TRBV28 to TRBJ1-4; D unresolved. The CDR3 is 15 residues long. Germline V gene sequence: CDR1 MDHEN, CDR2 SYDVKM. Trimming took off 4 bases at V and 0 bases at J, with 9 bases between the two ends. The CDR3 bases are TGTGCCAGCAGTTCCCCAACTTCAACTAATGAAAAACTGTTTTTT. The encoded protein is CASSSPTSTNEKLFF.

This chain joins TRBV5-5 and TRBJ1-4; TRBD1 matches at 7 bases. Germline V gene data show CDR1 as SGHKS and CDR2 as YYEKEE (reference sequence). CDR3 length: 14 amino acids. The ends lost 5 bases at V and 8 bases at J; junction bases unmatched: 9. The CDR3 is CASSQRQGQEKLFF. For the CDR3, the DNA is TGTGCCAGCAGTCAGAGACAGGGTCAGGAAAAACTGTTTTTT.

V usage is TRBV6-1 and J usage is TRBJ1-1; D is possibly TRBD1 (6 bases). The CDR3 covers 14 residues. Germline-derived CDR1 and CDR2 are MNHNS and SASEGT. Trimming pared 0 bases from V and 8 bases from J, leaving 13 bases between. The CDR3 is CASSEARAGAEAFF. DNA of the CDR3: TGTGCCAGCAGTGAAGCGCGGGCAGGGGCAGAAGCTTTCTTT.

This clone appeared once. The J gene is TRBJ2-4, the V gene TRBV24-1, with D tentatively TRBD2 (5 bases). The CDR3 sequence is 14 residues long. V was clipped by 6 bases and J by 2 bases, with 10 bases between them. Germline loops: CDR1 KGHDR, CDR2 SFDVKD. CDR3 DNA sequence: TGTGCCACCAGTATGAGCGGAACCAAAAACATTCAGTACTTC. Translation gives CATSMSGTKNIQYF.

As to this clone: Germline is not matched at one junction end, which may reflect a read error. The chain is built from TRBV7-7 and TRBJ2-3; no firm D call. Germline CDR1 is SSHAT and CDR2 is FNYEAQ (reference sequence). The CDR3 totals 14 residues. The CDR3 region is CASSPRGRTDTQYF. The CDR3 DNA reads as TGTGCTAGCAGCCCCCGTGGCAGAACAGATACGCAGTATTTT. The complete variable domain, with remaining parts taken from reference TRBV7-7 and TRBJ2-3, reads GAGVSQSPRYKVTKRGQDVTLRCDPISSHATLYWYQQALGQGPEFLTYFNYEAQPDKSGLPSDRFSAERPEGSISTLTIQRTEQRDSAMYRCASSPRGRTDTQYFGPGTRLTVL.

The chain carries TRBV28 and TRBJ1-3, with 8 bases that match TRBD1. V lost 7 bases, J lost 3 bases, and 2 bases stayed unmatched. From germline, CDR1 is MDHEN and CDR2 SYDVKM. The CDR3 contains 13 residues. The CDR3 DNA sequence: TGTGCCAGCAACAGGGGGAATGGAAACACCATATATTTT. It specifies CASNRGNGNTIYF.

This clone was recorded a few times. This chain uses TRBV6-2 or TRBV6-3 with TRBJ2-4, with 9 positions matching TRBD1. Per germline, CDR1 MNHEY and CDR2 SVGEGT. The CDR3 covers 18 residues. With 2 bases clipped from V and 0 bases from J, the junction kept 8 bases outside the gene matches. The CDR3 region is CASSYTVGGQGAKNIQYF. CDR3 DNA sequence: TGTGCCAGCAGTTACACAGTGGGGGGACAGGGAGCCAAAAACATTCAGTACTTC.

CDR3 sequence reads: CASSKPTSGTYTQYF. CDR3 in DNA: TGTGCCAGCAGTAAACCGACTAGCGGGACCTATACGCAGTATTTT. The chain couples TRBV6-5 to TRBJ2-3, with 11 bases that match TRBD2. Germline-derived CDR1 and CDR2 are MNHEY and SVGAGI. Losses at the gene ends were 5 bases for V and 7 bases for J; bases not matched to a gene: 8. The CDR3 consists of 15 residues.

The rearrangement uses TRBV28 and TRBJ2-1; D perhaps matches TRBD1 (6 bases). The V gene's germline CDR1 is MDHEN and CDR2 SYDVKM. The CDR3 contains 13 residues. V lost 7 bases to trimming and J lost 8 bases, with 15 bases between them. The CDR3 reads CASKTGPWDEQFF. CDR3 in DNA: TGTGCCAGCAAGACAGGACCTTGGGATGAGCAGTTCTTC.

The genes are TRBV10-3 and TRBJ2-1, with 10 bases matching TRBD2. V shed 3 bases and J 3 bases; nucleotides not matched to a gene: 5. CDR3 size: 16 residues. Germline CDR1 ENHRY, CDR2 SYGVKD. This CDR3 reads CAISDEAGGLYNEQFF. The DNA for the CDR3 is TGTGCCATCAGTGACGAAGCGGGGGGGCTCTACAATGAGCAGTTCTTC.

This clone was found a few times. This chain connects TRBV7-6 to TRBJ1-5, with D unresolved. Germline V gene sequence: CDR1 SGHVS, CDR2 FNYEAQ. V shed 1 base and J shed 11 bases, with 12 bases lying between them. This CDR3 is built from 13 residues. DNA for the CDR3: TGTGCCAGCAGCTTAGAAAATTCGGGGACCCAGCATTTT. Translating gives CASSLENSGTQHF.

This sequence joins TRBV18 and TRBJ2-3, with 8 nucleotides matching TRBD1. The CDR3 has 20 amino acids. The V gene's germline CDR1 is KGHSH and CDR2 LQKENI. V dropped 4 bases and J dropped 0; count of bases not matched to a gene: 18. The CDR3 DNA sequence: TGTGCCAGCTCACTAACCCCTTTTAACCGGGACAGGCTAAGCACAGATACGCAGTATTTT. It translates to CASSLTPFNRDRLSTDTQYF.

This clone was detected only once. As DNA, the CDR3 is TGTGCCAGCACCATATCCCGGGGATACGAGCAGTACTTC. Protein: CASTISRGYEQYF. This chain connects TRBV7-8 to TRBJ2-7, with D perhaps TRBD2 (5 bases). CDR1 is SGHVS, CDR2 FQNEAQ, per germline. The CDR3 has 13 residues. Trimming stripped 7 bases from V and 4 bases from J, with 14 bases between.

The chain couples TRBV5-1 to TRBJ2-1; 11 bases line up with TRBD2. Germline assignment: CDR1 SGHRS and CDR2 YFSETQ. V was clipped by 0 bases and J by 6 bases; unmatched bases: 11. This CDR3 region has 18 residues. The CDR3 nucleotides are TGCGCCAGCAGCTTGGCTAGGAGACTAGCGGGGCTGGGCAATGAGCAGTTCTTC. Encoded protein: CASSLARRLAGLGNEQFF.

The rearrangement uses TRBV15 and TRBJ1-5, with 8 bases identical to TRBD1. The V gene's germline CDR1 is LNHNV and CDR2 YYDKDF (reference sequence). V trimming: 4 bases; J trimming: 0 bases; junction bases outside the gene matches: 14. This CDR3 has 19 residues. CDR3 protein: CATSTPPGQATYSNQPQHF. DNA for the CDR3: TGTGCCACCAGCACCCCCCCGGGACAGGCGACCTATAGCAATCAGCCCCAGCATTTT.

The genes are TRBV19 and TRBJ1-2; D is unclear. The CDR3 spans 14 residues. The germline V and J ends were trimmed by 7 bases and 2 bases, with 14 bases remaining between them. Germline assignment: CDR1 LNHDA and CDR2 SQIVND (reference sequence). CDR3 loop: CASTPGSFNYGYTF. The CDR3 coding sequence is TGTGCCAGTACCCCAGGAAGCTTCAACTATGGCTACACCTTC. Full variable domain (remainder filled in from reference TRBV19 and TRBJ1-2): DGGITQSPKYLFRKEGQNVTLSCEQNLNHDAMYWYRQDPGQGLRLIYYSQIVNDFQKGDIAEGYSVSREKKESFPLTVTSAQKNPTAFYLCASTPGSFNYGYTFGSGTRLTVV.

The V gene is TRBV4-3, the J gene TRBJ2-7, with a possible D match to TRBD1 (5 bases). This CDR3 spans 16 amino acids. Between the trimmed V and J ends, which lost 0 bases and 5 bases, there was a span of 17 bases. Germline assignment: CDR1 LGHNA and CDR2 YSLEER. CDR3 sequence reads: CASSQDREGAPDEQYF. The CDR3 nucleotides read TGCGCCAGCAGCCAAGATAGGGAAGGGGCTCCAGACGAGCAGTACTTC.

The chain links TRBV9 to TRBJ2-7; TRBD1 might be the D (6 bases). CDR1 is SGDLS, CDR2 YYNGEE, per germline. This CDR3 has 16 residues. Trimming removed 0 bases from V and 3 bases from J, with 16 bases in between. CDR3 sequence reads: CASSVAVQGNHYEQYF. The CDR3 DNA reads TGTGCCAGCAGCGTAGCTGTACAGGGAAACCACTACGAGCAGTACTTC.

CDR3 region: CASSHRGGSSYEQYF. The CDR3 nucleotides are TGTGCCAGCAGCCATCGGGGGGGGAGCTCCTACGAGCAGTACTTC. The chain recombines TRBV7-2 with TRBJ2-7; 8 nucleotides match TRBD2. The germline V gene encodes CDR1 SGHTA and CDR2 FQGNSA. After removal of 5 bases from V and 0 bases from J, the junction contained 6 bases not matched to a gene. CDR3 length: 15 residues.

The chain joins TRBV5-1 to TRBJ2-6; TRBD2 is a possible D gene (7 bases). Trimming pared 4 bases from V and 0 bases from J, leaving 26 bases between. The CDR3 sequence is 21 residues long. The germline V gene has CDR1 SGHRS and CDR2 YFSETQ. The CDR3 coding sequence is TGCGCCAGCAGCAGATACGACACGCGGGGGCCCGGAAGCTCTGGGGCCAACGTCCTGACTTTC. Translation: CASSRYDTRGPGSSGANVLTF.

V usage is TRBV19 and J usage is TRBJ2-7, with 9 nucleotides matching TRBD1. The V gene's germline CDR1 is LNHDA and CDR2 SQIVND (reference sequence). This CDR3 has 15 amino acids. Trimming took 3 bases from V and 9 from J; bases not matched to a gene: 12. DNA of the CDR3: TGTGCCAGTAGTATCGCGCGGACAGGGGCATTTGTGCAGTACTTC. Residues: CASSIARTGAFVQYF.

This clone was seen a single time. The gene calls are TRBV5-1 and TRBJ2-5; 8 bases line up with TRBD2. Per germline, CDR1 SGHRS and CDR2 YFSETQ. Trimming at V came to 3 bases and at J to 1 base, leaving 8 bases not matched to a gene. This CDR3 spans 16 amino acids. DNA of the CDR3: TGCGCCAGCAGCTGGACGGGAGGGTCGGGCCAAGAGACCCAGTACTTC. It specifies CASSWTGGSGQETQYF.

The V and J genes are TRBV29-1 and TRBJ2-3; 9 bases map to TRBD2. The CDR3 runs 13 residues. Germline trimming cut 3 bases from V and 6 bases from J; bases unmatched to any gene: 4. Looked up from germline, CDR1 is SQVTM and CDR2 is ANQGSEA. CDR3 region: CSVEGTSGDTQYF. CDR3 sequence (DNA): TGCAGCGTTGAGGGAACTAGCGGGGATACGCAGTATTTT.

The V gene is TRBV4-2, the J gene TRBJ2-2; no clear D gene. Per the germline V gene, CDR1 is LGHNA and CDR2 is YNFKEQ. The CDR3 has 15 residues. Trimming pared 0 bases from V and 3 bases from J, leaving 8 bases between. The CDR3 DNA reads TGTGCCAGCAGCCAAGATCCCACGGACACCGGGGAGCTGTTTTTT. Residues: CASSQDPTDTGELFF.

The gene calls are TRBV20-1 and TRBJ2-3, with 7 bases matching TRBD2. V trimming: 3 bases; J trimming: 2 bases; junction bases outside the gene matches: 8. The CDR3 has 15 amino acids. The germline CDR1 and CDR2 sequences are DFQATT and SNEGSKA (reference sequence). The CDR3: CSASASGEHTDTQYF. The CDR3 DNA is TGCAGTGCTAGTGCCAGCGGGGAGCACACAGATACGCAGTATTTT.